Listed here are 17 T cell receptor beta chains from one sample, sequenced in a study of blood T cell repertoires in COVID-19. The protocol was immunoSEQ multiplex PCR, while the TCRdb copy is restricted to in-frame clones and leaves out a portion. In the table there are 400,000 or so clones, about 91% of which are singletons. Source material: peripheral blood. All receptors derive from a middle-aged woman with COVID-19, enrolled during active disease.

The chain links TRBV6-5 to TRBJ1-4, with D possibly matching TRBD1 (5 bases). Trimming cost V 7 bases and J 10 bases, with 16 bases left between them. Germline CDR1 MNHEY, CDR2 SVGAGI. The CDR3 spans 13 residues. The chain's CDR3 is CASIAPGLLKLFF. The DNA for the CDR3 is TGTGCCAGCATCGCCCCGGGACTTCTAAAACTGTTTTTT.

The chain couples TRBV19 to TRBJ2-2; D gene ambiguous. The CDR3 spans 13 residues. Germline loops: CDR1 LNHDA, CDR2 SQIVND (reference sequence). V was shortened by 1 base and J by 5 bases, with 5 bases between the two germline ends. The CDR3 nucleotides are TGTGCCAGTAGTATAGGGCCTACCGGGGAGCTGTTTTTT. Its protein is CASSIGPTGELFF.

With regard to this clone: Other DNA sequences in the same sample also yield this CDR3. The chain has TRBV28 and TRBJ2-7; D possibly corresponds to TRBD1 (5 bases). Trimming left V 2 bases short and J 2 bases short, with 7 bases between. This CDR3 contains 13 residues. The germline CDR1 and CDR2 sequences are MDHEN and SYDVKM. CDR3 DNA: TGTGCCAGCAGTTTAGTAGGGGCCTACGAGCAGTACTTC. Its protein product is CASSLVGAYEQYF. Filled out from reference TRBV28 and TRBJ2-7, the complete variable domain reads DVKVTQSSRYLVKRTGEKVFLECVQDMDHENMFWYRQDPGLGLRLIYFSYDVKMKEKGDIPEGYSVSREKKERFSLILESASTNQTSMYLCASSLVGAYEQYFGPGTRLTVT.

V gene TRBV27 combines with J gene TRBJ1-2, with TRBD1 identical over 8 bases. The CDR3 spans 16 residues. Germline V lookup: CDR1 MNHEY, CDR2 SMNVEV (reference sequence). V shed 10 bases, J shed 2 bases, and the junction held 15 bases outside the gene matches. The CDR3 loop reads CATTPAGGILNYGYTF. CDR3 DNA sequence: TGTGCCACCACACCCGCAGGGGGCATTCTAAACTATGGCTACACCTTC.

This clone has just one count. V usage is TRBV29-1 and J usage is TRBJ2-1; D not certain. The CDR3 is made up of 12 amino acids. The V end lost 1 base, the J end lost 2 bases, and 3 bases lay between the germline ends. Germline assignment: CDR1 SQVTM and CDR2 ANQGSEA. DNA of the CDR3: TGCAGCGTTGAAGGCGCCTACAATGAGCAGTTCTTC. Protein product: CSVEGAYNEQFF.

V gene TRBV5-8 combines with J gene TRBJ2-3; 9 nucleotides align to TRBD2. CDR1 is SGHTS, CDR2 YDEGEE, per germline. With V trimmed by 0 bases and J by 0 bases, 2 bases remained unmatched. The CDR3 is 16 amino acids. The CDR3, as DNA: TGTGCCAGCAGCTTGGGGACTAGCGCGAGCACAGATACGCAGTATTTT. Amino acid sequence: CASSLGTSASTDTQYF.

This rearrangement joins TRBV5-1 to TRBJ2-1; 7 bases map to TRBD2. Trimming cost V 0 bases and J 7 bases; bases outside gene matches: 7. Per the germline V gene, CDR1 is SGHRS and CDR2 is YFSETQ. The CDR3 extends over 15 amino acids. CDR3 sequence reads: CASSLERGVRNEQFF. The DNA for the CDR3 is TGCGCCAGCAGCTTGGAACGGGGGGTGAGGAATGAGCAGTTCTTC.

The chain recombines TRBV19 with TRBJ2-2; 10 bases line up with TRBD1. The V segment lost 7 bases and the J segment 4 bases; nucleotides outside the gene matches: 3. From germline, CDR1 is LNHDA and CDR2 SQIVND (reference sequence). The CDR3 contains 14 residues. CDR3 amino acids: CASTGTGVTGELFF. The CDR3, as DNA: TGTGCCAGTACCGGGACAGGGGTCACCGGGGAGCTGTTTTTT.

The chain joins TRBV9 to TRBJ1-1; TRBD1 matches 8 bases. J lost 11 bases, V lost 4 bases, and 16 bases had no gene match. Per the germline V gene, CDR1 is SGDLS and CDR2 is YYNGEE. The CDR3 is made up of 15 amino acids. CDR3 region: CASSTEPFQGAGAFF. Here the CDR3 DNA reads TGTGCCAGCAGCACCGAGCCTTTTCAGGGGGCCGGGGCTTTCTTT.

The rearrangement uses TRBV28 and TRBJ2-1; 7 bases agree with TRBD2. CDR1 is MDHEN, CDR2 SYDVKM, per germline. Trimming cost V 7 bases and J 5 bases; bases outside gene matches: 5. The CDR3 is 13 residues long. The CDR3 DNA follows: TGTGCCAGCACCTGGGGGGGAGACAATGAGCAGTTCTTC. Its translation: CASTWGGDNEQFF.

The chain uses TRBV14 and TRBJ1-3; 8 positions match TRBD1. The CDR3 has 15 residues. The V gene end was trimmed by 4 bases and the J gene end by 2 bases; junction bases not matched to a gene: 4. Germline CDR1 is SGHDN and CDR2 is FVKESK. The CDR3 loop reads CASSLNRGTGNTIYF. The CDR3 coding sequence is TGTGCCAGCAGCCTCAACAGGGGGACTGGAAACACCATATATTTT.

The genes are TRBV19 and TRBJ1-2, with D unresolved. Trimming took 5 bases from V and 4 from J, leaving 11 bases between them. Germline assignment: CDR1 LNHDA and CDR2 SQIVND (reference sequence). The CDR3 consists of 13 residues. The CDR3 sequence is CASSYARVYGYTF. CDR3 nucleotide sequence: TGTGCCAGTAGTTACGCGAGGGTCTATGGCTACACCTTC.

The genes are TRBV7-2 and TRBJ1-4; 8 bases agree with TRBD1. CDR1 SGHTA and CDR2 FQGNSA come from the germline V gene. Losses at the gene ends were 4 bases for V and 1 base for J; bases not matched to a gene: 5. The CDR3 has 16 amino acids. The CDR3 bases are TGTGCCAGCAGCTACCAGGGGGCTGGAACTAATGAAAAACTGTTTTTT. Its translation is CASSYQGAGTNEKLFF.

This chain uses TRBV6-5 with TRBJ1-2, with D possibly TRBD1 on 5 matching bases. The CDR3 has 14 residues. Germline CDR1 reads MNHEY; CDR2 reads SVGAGI. The V gene lost 7 bases and the J gene lost 8 bases, with 20 bases spanning the gap. The CDR3 region has the DNA TGTGCCAGCATTCCCACCTTGGGGGGAGGAGGCTACACCTTC. Residues: CASIPTLGGGGYTF.

This clone was seen just once. The chain employs TRBV5-1 and TRBJ1-5; D uncertain. The CDR3 is made up of 16 amino acids. CDR1 and CDR2 (germline): SGHRS, YFSETQ. The ends were cut back, 3 bases at V and 7 bases at J, with 20 bases in the middle. The CDR3 sequence: CASSWETVRIGQPQHF. The CDR3 DNA sequence: TGCGCCAGCAGCTGGGAGACTGTACGTATTGGACAGCCCCAGCATTTT.

This clone has a handful of counts. The chain links TRBV9 to TRBJ2-7, with TRBD1 identical over 7 bases. Trimming took 1 base from V and 6 from J; bases not matched to a gene: 13. This CDR3 is 16 amino acids long. Germline V gene data show CDR1 as SGDLS and CDR2 as YYNGEE. CDR3: CASSVSLETGPLEQYF. The CDR3, as DNA: TGTGCCAGCAGCGTATCCCTCGAGACAGGGCCCCTCGAGCAGTACTTC.

This sequence joins TRBV11-2 and TRBJ2-7, with 13 positions matching TRBD2. This CDR3 region has 16 residues. After removal of 0 bases from V and 6 bases from J, the junction contained 5 bases not matched to a gene. CDR1 and CDR2 (germline): SGHAT, FQNNGV. CDR3 amino acids: CASSLEGGLAGREQYF. The CDR3 DNA follows: TGTGCCAGCAGCTTAGAGGGGGGACTAGCGGGGCGCGAGCAGTACTTC.